The present T cell receptor beta chain was sequenced within a study of circulating tumor DNA in untreated peripheral T-cell lymphoma listed by TCRdb under 2021. Regarding this clone: Its antigen is not yet known. One end of the junction does not line up with germline, which may come from a read error.

Paper-wide results and their limitations: Tumor-specific clonotypes were identified in about four fifths of patients, with identification achieved from around 86% of baseline tissues and approximately 69% of baseline serum samples.

Baseline tumor tissue collected before treatment was sequenced to identify tumor-specific TCR clonotypes. In a trial, the study monitored patients with peripheral T-cell lymphoma who were getting frontline treatment by applying next-generation sequencing to their T-cell receptor sequences. CDR1 and CDR2 are read off the germline V gene as MNHGY and SAAAGT. Counted from cysteine to phenylalanine, this CDR3 has 14 amino acids. CDR3 DNA is the only sequence kept; it has 42 bases, read in frame from the first base. Libraries were built with the immunoSEQ multiplex PCR assay. TCRdb took this table from immuneACCESS and kept in-frame rearrangements with V and J called. Such tables lack part of the clones; where checked against another copy, unresolved V genes explain under half of the gap, and the rest is unexplained. The sample table contains thousands of clones; only one count was recorded for about 80% of them. 25% to 35% of the sample is taken by the ten largest.

The sequence is built from TRBV6-8 and TRBJ1-4, with the D gene call left open. The specimen sequenced was tumor tissue. This TCR derives from a human donor with peripheral T-cell lymphoma. The CDR3 here reads CAISNDGTNEKLFF. Read as DNA, the sequence is TGTGCCATCAGTAATGACGGAACAAATGAAAAACTGTTTTTT.